A selection of T cell receptor beta chains follows, all from one sample in a study of beta chain features in type 1 diabetes. Sequenced by immunoSEQ multiplex PCR; TCRdb stores in-frame clones only, minus some. Of around 710,000 clones in the sample, around 11% were seen once. The sequenced material came from naive CD4+ T cells from blood. The receptors stem from a man between 25 and 39 years old with type 1 diabetes. CDR3s include the opening cysteine and the closing phenylalanine or tryptophan. Fields, in order: D gene, J gene, clone size, V gene, CDR3 protein, CDR3 DNA. The D gene is left open where the match is weak. Expanded clones get a size class; other rows say once, few or many, or leave the size out.

d_gene: TRBD1
j_gene: TRBJ2-3
abundance: -
v_gene: TRBV18
CDR3aa: CASSTTGADTQYF
CDR3nt: TGTGCCAGCTCAACTACAGGGGCAGATACGCAGTATTTT

d_gene: -
j_gene: TRBJ2-7
abundance: few
v_gene: TRBV7-2
CDR3aa: CASKRRETYEQYF
CDR3nt: TGTGCCAGCAAGAGACGGGAAACCTACGAGCAGTACTTC

d_gene: TRBD1
j_gene: TRBJ2-4
abundance: -
v_gene: TRBV5-1
CDR3aa: CASSSARGPKNIQYF
CDR3nt: TGCGCCAGCAGCTCGGCGAGGGGGCCCAAAAACATTCAGTACTTC

d_gene: -
j_gene: TRBJ2-6
abundance: few
v_gene: TRBV14
CDR3aa: CASSLLSGANVLTF
CDR3nt: TGTGCCAGCAGCCTCCTATCTGGGGCCAACGTCCTGACTTTC

d_gene: -
j_gene: TRBJ2-5
abundance: -
v_gene: TRBV30
CDR3aa: CAWSVQSGPEETQYF
CDR3nt: TGTGCCTGGAGTGTACAAAGCGGGCCGGAAGAGACCCAGTACTTC

d_gene: TRBD1
j_gene: TRBJ2-3
abundance: -
v_gene: TRBV18
CDR3aa: CASSPQQGATDTQYF
CDR3nt: TGTGCCAGCTCACCACAACAGGGGGCCACAGATACGCAGTATTTT

d_gene: TRBD1
j_gene: TRBJ2-7
abundance: few
v_gene: TRBV5-1
CDR3aa: CASSPGTANLEQYF
CDR3nt: TGCGCCAGCAGCCCCGGGACAGCCAACCTTGAGCAGTACTTC

d_gene: -
j_gene: TRBJ1-1
abundance: few
v_gene: TRBV10-3
CDR3aa: CAIQRGSEAFF
CDR3nt: TGTGCCATCCAGAGGGGCAGTGAAGCTTTCTTT

d_gene: -
j_gene: TRBJ1-2
abundance: -
v_gene: TRBV28
CDR3aa: CASSYMANYGYTF
CDR3nt: TGTGCCAGCAGTTACATGGCTAACTATGGCTACACCTTC

d_gene: -
j_gene: TRBJ2-5
abundance: -
v_gene: TRBV28
CDR3aa: CASSLPKGETQYF
CDR3nt: TGTGCCAGCAGTTTACCTAAAGGGGAGACCCAGTACTTC

d_gene: -
j_gene: TRBJ1-4
abundance: -
v_gene: TRBV18
CDR3aa: CASSPEITVKLFF
CDR3nt: TGTGCCAGCTCACCTGAAATTACCGTAAAACTGTTTTTT

d_gene: -
j_gene: TRBJ2-6
abundance: few
v_gene: TRBV27
CDR3aa: CASSLEGRPGANVLTF
CDR3nt: TGTGCCAGCAGTTTAGAGGGTAGACCTGGGGCCAACGTCCTGACTTTC

d_gene: TRBD1
j_gene: TRBJ1-2
abundance: -
v_gene: TRBV2
CDR3aa: CASSAGTANYGYTF
CDR3nt: TGTGCCAGCAGTGCCGGGACAGCTAACTATGGCTACACCTTC

d_gene: -
j_gene: TRBJ2-2
abundance: few
v_gene: TRBV10-3
CDR3aa: CAISRLGELFF
CDR3nt: TGTGCCATCAGCCGCCTCGGGGAGCTGTTTTTT

d_gene: -
j_gene: TRBJ1-2
abundance: few
v_gene: TRBV18
CDR3aa: CASSPPLGGGYTF
CDR3nt: TGTGCCAGCTCACCGCCTCTTGGAGGGGGCTACACCTTC

d_gene: TRBD1
j_gene: TRBJ2-7
abundance: -
v_gene: TRBV7-9
CDR3aa: CASSLRRAGTGLYEQYF
CDR3nt: TGTGCCAGCAGCTTAAGGCGCGCGGGGACAGGGCTCTACGAGCAGTACTTC

d_gene: -
j_gene: TRBJ1-2
abundance: -
v_gene: TRBV5-6
CDR3aa: CASSTKPMGNYGYTF
CDR3nt: TGTGCCAGCAGCACGAAACCCATGGGGAACTATGGCTACACCTTC

d_gene: -
j_gene: TRBJ1-4
abundance: -
v_gene: TRBV30
CDR3aa: CAWTNPSSNEKLFF
CDR3nt: TGTGCCTGGACCAACCCGTCTTCTAATGAAAAACTGTTTTTT

d_gene: -
j_gene: TRBJ2-1
abundance: few
v_gene: TRBV7-3
CDR3aa: CASSLDYNNEQFF
CDR3nt: TGTGCCAGCAGCTTGGACTACAACAATGAGCAGTTCTTC

d_gene: TRBD1
j_gene: TRBJ2-7
abundance: few
v_gene: TRBV7-2
CDR3aa: CASSRQGQGAYEQYF
CDR3nt: TGTGCCAGCAGCAGACAAGGACAGGGAGCCTACGAGCAGTACTTC

d_gene: -
j_gene: TRBJ1-2
abundance: few
v_gene: TRBV7-9
CDR3aa: CASSSEGFEYGYTF
CDR3nt: TGTGCCAGCAGCTCAGAGGGTTTTGAGTATGGCTACACCTTC

d_gene: TRBD2
j_gene: TRBJ2-3
abundance: -
v_gene: TRBV11-2
CDR3aa: CASSQRTSGPTDTQYF
CDR3nt: TGTGCCAGCAGCCAGAGGACTAGCGGCCCCACAGATACGCAGTATTTT

d_gene: -
j_gene: TRBJ2-7
abundance: -
v_gene: TRBV4-3
CDR3aa: CASSQVVQGGYEQYF
CDR3nt: TGCGCCAGCAGCCAAGTAGTACAGGGGGGGTACGAGCAGTACTTC

d_gene: TRBD2
j_gene: TRBJ2-1
abundance: -
v_gene: TRBV5-1
CDR3aa: CASSLALLTSGNEQFF
CDR3nt: TGCGCCAGCAGCTTGGCCCTTCTAACTAGCGGGAATGAGCAGTTCTTC